These 14 T cell receptor beta chains were sequenced from one sample in a study of blood T cell repertoires in COVID-19. TCRdb keeps only in-frame clones here, not all; method: immunoSEQ multiplex PCR. The data hold approximately 270,000 clones, with around nine tenths observed a single time. Specimen: peripheral blood. Receptors were obtained from a man in his fifties with acute or convalescent COVID-19.

This clone appeared once. V and J are TRBV11-2 and TRBJ2-5, with 9 bases matching TRBD2. Looked up from germline, CDR1 is SGHAT and CDR2 is FQNNGV. The CDR3 is 16 amino acids. V shed 6 bases, J shed 5 bases, and the junction held 13 bases outside the gene matches. This chain's CDR3 is CASRVRRGGAGETQYF. DNA for the CDR3: TGTGCCAGCAGAGTTCGGCGCGGGGGGGCCGGGGAGACCCAGTACTTC.

This clone was recorded a few times. The rearrangement joins TRBV15 to TRBJ1-3; weak D call: TRBD1 (5 bases). Deletions cut 0 bases from V and 3 bases from J, with 9 bases between. CDR1 is LNHNV, CDR2 YYDKDF, per germline (reference sequence). This CDR3 is 15 amino acids long. CDR3 protein: CATSRDKGLGNTIYF. As DNA, the CDR3 is TGTGCCACCAGCAGAGATAAGGGGCTTGGAAACACCATATATTTT. Complete variable domain (other parts from reference TRBV15 and TRBJ1-3): DAMVIQNPRYQVTQFGKPVTLSCSQTLNHNVMYWYQQKSSQAPKLLFHYYDKDFNNEADTPDNFQSRRPNTSFCFLDIRSPGLGDTAMYLCATSRDKGLGNTIYFGEGSWLTVV.

This chain links TRBV10-3 with TRBJ1-3, with D possibly being TRBD1 (5 bases). The CDR3 is 14 residues long. V lost 5 bases to trimming and J lost 0 bases, with 8 bases between them. The germline V gene encodes CDR1 ENHRY and CDR2 SYGVKD. The CDR3 sequence is CAISPGISGNTIYF. CDR3 bases: TGTGCCATCAGTCCAGGGATCTCTGGAAACACCATATATTTT.

The chain joins TRBV5-1 to TRBJ1-1; D perhaps matches TRBD1 (6 bases). The CDR3 consists of 17 residues. The ends were cut back, 0 bases at V and 1 base at J, with 16 bases in the middle. In germline, CDR1 is SGHRS, CDR2 YFSETQ. CDR3 protein: CASSLEGTGRGNTEAFF. The CDR3 coding sequence is TGCGCCAGCAGCTTGGAGGGTACAGGGAGAGGGAACACTGAAGCTTTCTTT.

The V and J genes are TRBV6-5 and TRBJ2-3; 11 bases fit TRBD1. V gave up 2 bases and J gave up 4 bases; unmatched junction bases: 5. This CDR3 is built from 16 residues. Per the germline V gene, CDR1 is MNHEY and CDR2 is SVGAGI. CDR3 sequence: CASSYGQGALADTQYF. The CDR3 region has the DNA TGTGCCAGCAGTTACGGACAGGGGGCTTTAGCAGATACGCAGTATTTT.

V and J are TRBV28 and TRBJ1-2, with TRBD1 identical over 9 bases. Per germline, CDR1 MDHEN and CDR2 SYDVKM. The CDR3 is made up of 14 amino acids. V shed 3 bases, J shed 7 bases, and the junction held 6 bases outside the gene matches. The CDR3: CASSFPGQGFGYTF. The CDR3 DNA sequence: TGTGCCAGCAGTTTTCCGGGACAGGGTTTTGGCTACACCTTC.

V and J are TRBV7-3 and TRBJ2-7; the D gene is possibly TRBD1 (5 bases). Trimming left V 3 bases short and J 3 bases short, with 15 bases between. The CDR3 has 15 amino acids. The germline V gene encodes CDR1 SGHTA and CDR2 FQGTGA. The CDR3 DNA is TGTGCCAGCAGCTTTGGGGCCGGTGGAATCTACGAGCAGTACTTC. Protein product: CASSFGAGGIYEQYF. The whole variable domain, filled in from reference TRBV7-3 and TRBJ2-7, reads GAGVSQTPSNKVTEKGKYVELRCDPISGHTALYWYRQSLGQGPEFLIYFQGTGAADDSGLPNDRFFAVRPEGSVSTLKIQRTERGDSAVYLCASSFGAGGIYEQYFGPGTRLTVT.

The chain has TRBV10-1 and TRBJ2-5; maybe TRBD1 (5 bases). The CDR3 consists of 15 residues. Trimming removed 4 bases from V and 1 base from J, with 13 bases in between. CDR1 is WNHNN, CDR2 SYGVQD, per germline (reference sequence). The CDR3 spells CASSADRRPQETQYF. The CDR3 coding sequence is TGCGCCAGCAGTGCCGACAGACGGCCCCAAGAGACCCAGTACTTC.

The chain links TRBV3-1 (or the pseudogene TRBV3-2) to TRBJ1-1; 7 nucleotides line up with TRBD1. The CDR3 has 14 amino acids. The ends lost 4 bases at V and 4 bases at J; junction bases unmatched: 6. Per the germline V gene, CDR1 is LGHDT and CDR2 is YNNKEL (reference sequence). CDR3 region: CASSRTGAGTEAFF. The CDR3 bases are TGTGCCAGCAGCCGAACAGGGGCCGGCACTGAAGCTTTCTTT.

The DNA for the CDR3 is TGCGCCAGCAGCTTGGGCCCAAGAAACTTGAACACTGAAGCTTTCTTT. It codes for CASSLGPRNLNTEAFF. This chain uses TRBV5-1 with TRBJ1-1; no clear D gene. The CDR3 is 16 residues long. Germline CDR1 reads SGHRS; CDR2 reads YFSETQ. V lost 0 bases and J lost 0, with 12 bases in between.

The gene calls are TRBV5-1 and TRBJ2-5; D might be TRBD1 (6 bases). The ends were cut back, 5 bases at V and 2 bases at J, with 13 bases in the middle. This CDR3 region has 14 residues. Germline assignment: CDR1 SGHRS and CDR2 YFSETQ. In DNA, the CDR3 is TGCGCCAGCAGGCAGGACAGCTTTCAAGAGACCCAGTACTTC. Translation: CASRQDSFQETQYF. Full variable domain (outside the CDR3, taken from reference TRBV5-1 and TRBJ2-5): KAGVTQTPRYLIKTRGQQVTLSCSPISGHRSVSWYQQTPGQGLQFLFEYFSETQRNKGNFPGRFSGRQFSNSRSEMNVSTLELGDSALYLCASRQDSFQETQYFGPGTRLLVL.

The chain combines TRBV7-3 with TRBJ2-5, with TRBD1 matching over 7 bases. V shed 5 bases and J 4 bases; nucleotides not matched to a gene: 4. CDR3 size: 13 residues. Germline V lookup: CDR1 SGHTA, CDR2 FQGTGA. In DNA form, the CDR3 reads TGTGCCAGCAGCACCTCAGGGGGAGAGACCCAGTACTTC. Its protein is CASSTSGGETQYF. Combining the CDR3 with reference TRBV7-3 and TRBJ2-5 gives the whole variable domain GAGVSQTPSNKVTEKGKYVELRCDPISGHTALYWYRQSLGQGPEFLIYFQGTGAADDSGLPNDRFFAVRPEGSVSTLKIQRTERGDSAVYLCASSTSGGETQYFGPGTRLLVL.

On this clone: Other DNA sequences in this specimen translate into the identical CDR3. V and J are TRBV12-3 or TRBV12-4 and TRBJ1-1; the D is unclear. The CDR3 runs to 12 residues. V dropped 6 bases and J dropped 0 bases, with 5 bases sitting between them. The CDR3 nucleotides read TGTGCCAGCAGCCCTATGAACACTGAAGCTTTCTTT. Translating gives CASSPMNTEAFF.

The chain is built from TRBV7-3 and TRBJ2-3, with TRBD1 identical over 8 bases. Trimming at V came to 5 bases and at J to 3 bases, leaving 10 bases not matched to a gene. Germline CDR1 and CDR2: SGHTA and FQGTGA. The CDR3 length is 16 residues. The CDR3 protein is CASSPNQGAGTDTQYF. CDR3 sequence (DNA): TGTGCCAGCAGCCCTAATCAGGGGGCTGGGACAGATACGCAGTATTTT.